The 29 T cell receptor beta chains below were found in one sample sequenced in a study of blood T cell repertoires in COVID-19. Assay used: immunoSEQ multiplex PCR; TCRdb lists only in-frame clones, some missing. The data contain roughly 43,000 clones, about 85% of them singletons. Sequencing was carried out using peripheral blood. These receptors came from a human donor in a cohort sampled during active COVID-19.

This clone was seen a handful of times. This chain uses TRBV4-3 with TRBJ2-5, with D possibly being TRBD2 (6 bases). Trimming took 2 bases from V and 1 from J, leaving 11 bases between them. The CDR3 length is 15 residues. Germline assignment: CDR1 LGHNA and CDR2 YSLEER. CDR3 DNA: TGCGCCAGCAGCCAACAGCCGGGAGTCCAAGAGACCCAGTACTTC. Amino acid sequence: CASSQQPGVQETQYF.

The rearrangement links TRBV7-9 to TRBJ1-1; D gene unclear. V was cut by 3 bases and J by 7 bases, with 6 bases left in between. The CDR3 covers 11 residues. Germline loops: CDR1 SEHNR, CDR2 FQNEAQ (reference sequence). The chain's CDR3 is CASSLRDEAFF. CDR3 bases: TGTGCCAGCAGCTTGAGGGATGAAGCTTTCTTT. The entire variable domain, with the rest obtained from reference TRBV7-9 and TRBJ1-1, is as follows: DTGVSQNPRHKITKRGQNVTFRCDPISEHNRLYWYRQTLGQGPEFLTYFQNEAQLEKSRLLSDRFSAERPKGSFSTLEIQRTEQGDSAMYLCASSLRDEAFFGQGTRLTVV.

CDR3 DNA sequence: TGTGCCAGTAGTAGAGGGAACAGGGGGTCCGGAAACACCATATATTTT. It translates to CASSRGNRGSGNTIYF. The rearrangement uses TRBV19 and TRBJ1-3; 8 bases agree with TRBD1. The CDR3 contains 16 residues. V shed 4 bases, J shed 4 bases, and the junction held 9 bases outside the gene matches. Per germline, CDR1 LNHDA and CDR2 SQIVND (reference sequence). The whole variable domain, filled in from reference TRBV19 and TRBJ1-3, reads DGGITQSPKYLFRKEGQNVTLSCEQNLNHDAMYWYRQDPGQGLRLIYYSQIVNDFQKGDIAEGYSVSREKKESFPLTVTSAQKNPTAFYLCASSRGNRGSGNTIYFGEGSWLTVV.

The chain has TRBV28 and TRBJ2-7; TRBD2 agrees at 13 bases. Germline lookup yields CDR1 MDHEN and CDR2 SYDVKM. The CDR3 is 14 amino acids. The junction had 2 bases not matched to a gene; V was cut back by 7 bases and J by 2 bases. This chain's CDR3 is CASTGLAGAYEQYF. The DNA for the CDR3 is TGTGCCAGCACCGGACTAGCGGGGGCCTACGAGCAGTACTTC. The full variable domain, rest sourced from reference TRBV28 and TRBJ2-7, is DVKVTQSSRYLVKRTGEKVFLECVQDMDHENMFWYRQDPGLGLRLIYFSYDVKMKEKGDIPEGYSVSREKKERFSLILESASTNQTSMYLCASTGLAGAYEQYFGPGTRLTVT.

This clone was counted a single time. The chain carries TRBV3-1 (or the pseudogene TRBV3-2) and TRBJ1-6, with a possible D match to TRBD1 (6 bases). The germline CDR1 and CDR2 sequences are LGHDT and YNNKEL (reference sequence). This CDR3 has 15 residues. The ends were cut back, 2 bases at V and 2 bases at J, with 7 bases in the middle. The chain's CDR3 is CASSQNRAYNSPLHF. In DNA form, the CDR3 reads TGTGCCAGCAGCCAAAACAGGGCCTATAATTCACCCCTCCACTTT.

This clone was seen just once. The chain couples TRBV15 to TRBJ2-1, with TRBD2 identical over 11 bases. CDR1 LNHNV and CDR2 YYDKDF come from the germline V gene (reference sequence). With V trimmed by 6 bases and J by 10 bases, 8 bases remained unmatched. The CDR3 contains 14 residues. Here the CDR3 DNA reads TGTGCCACCAGAATAGCGGGGGGGCCATTGGAGCAGTTCTTC. Its translation: CATRIAGGPLEQFF.

V is TRBV2 and J is TRBJ1-4; 7 nucleotides line up with TRBD1. V lost 6 bases, J lost 5 bases, and 3 bases stayed unmatched. CDR1 is SNHLY and CDR2 is FYNNEI in the germline V gene. This CDR3 has 13 residues. CDR3 sequence: CASSVTGNEKLFF. CDR3 in DNA: TGTGCCAGCAGCGTGACAGGGAATGAAAAACTGTTTTTT.

The chain couples TRBV7-7 to TRBJ1-1; D may be TRBD1 (5 bases). The germline CDR1 and CDR2 sequences are SSHAT and FNYEAQ (reference sequence). Trimming cost V 3 bases and J 4 bases, with 9 bases left between them. There are 13 residues in the CDR3. The CDR3 nucleotides read TGTGCCAGCAGCTTGGGGCAGCTCACTGAAGCTTTCTTT. Amino acids: CASSLGQLTEAFF.

The count of this clone is one. The gene calls are TRBV27 and TRBJ1-3; no reliable D call. The CDR3 has 14 residues. V was pared by 3 bases and J by 4 bases, with 10 bases between. In germline, CDR1 is MNHEY, CDR2 SMNVEV (reference sequence). The CDR3: CASSFRGYGNTIYF. The CDR3 coding sequence is TGTGCCAGCAGTTTTAGAGGGTACGGAAACACCATATATTTT.

The chain is built from TRBV5-1 and TRBJ2-2, with a tentative D call TRBD1 (6 bases). CDR1 and CDR2 (germline): SGHRS, YFSETQ. Trimming removed 1 base at V and 2 bases at J, with 9 bases between. This CDR3 has 15 residues. CDR3 amino acids: CASSLRQDNTGELFF. The CDR3 DNA sequence: TGCGCCAGCAGCTTGCGACAGGATAACACCGGGGAGCTGTTTTTT. Complete variable domain (other parts from reference TRBV5-1 and TRBJ2-2): KAGVTQTPRYLIKTRGQQVTLSCSPISGHRSVSWYQQTPGQGLQFLFEYFSETQRNKGNFPGRFSGRQFSNSRSEMNVSTLELGDSALYLCASSLRQDNTGELFFGEGSRLTVL.

This sequence joins TRBV5-1 and TRBJ2-3, with 10 bases lining up with TRBD2. The CDR3 runs to 16 residues. Per the germline V gene, CDR1 is SGHRS and CDR2 is YFSETQ. With V trimmed by 4 bases and J by 4 bases, 9 bases remained unmatched. The CDR3 DNA reads TGCGCCAGCAGCCCTCCCCTAGCGGGGGCGGCAGATACGCAGTATTTT. It translates to CASSPPLAGAADTQYF. The variable domain in full, with the rest retrieved from reference TRBV5-1 and TRBJ2-3, is KAGVTQTPRYLIKTRGQQVTLSCSPISGHRSVSWYQQTPGQGLQFLFEYFSETQRNKGNFPGRFSGRQFSNSRSEMNVSTLELGDSALYLCASSPPLAGAADTQYFGPGTRLTVL.

This clone appeared a few times. The chain has TRBV5-6 and TRBJ2-1, with D maybe TRBD2 (5 bases). Germline CDR1 reads SGHDT; CDR2 reads YYEEEE. V was cut by 4 bases and J by 8 bases, with 16 bases left in between. The CDR3 is made up of 14 amino acids. CDR3 amino acids: CASSPSGGGYEQFF. In DNA form, the CDR3 reads TGTGCCAGCAGCCCTAGTGGAGGTGGGTATGAGCAGTTCTTC. Variable domain in full (rest from reference TRBV5-6 and TRBJ2-1): DAGVTQSPTHLIKTRGQQVTLRCSPKSGHDTVSWYQQALGQGPQFIFQYYEEEERQRGNFPDRFSGHQFPNYSSELNVNALLLGDSALYLCASSPSGGGYEQFFGPGTRLTVL.

The chain joins TRBV10-2 to TRBJ2-4; 7 nucleotides line up with TRBD2. CDR3 size: 16 residues. The V gene's germline CDR1 is WSHSY and CDR2 SAAADI. Trimming cost V 7 bases and J 6 bases; bases outside gene matches: 15. CDR3 DNA sequence: TGCGCCAGCACCGCAGGGAGGGTGAACCATGGAAACATTCAGTACTTC. This sequence encodes CASTAGRVNHGNIQYF.

The chain is built from TRBV5-1 and TRBJ1-6, with 8 positions matching TRBD1. With V trimmed by 3 bases and J by 13 bases, 9 bases remained unmatched. This CDR3 has 14 residues. CDR1 SGHRS and CDR2 YFSETQ come from the germline V gene. CDR3 sequence (DNA): TGCGCCAGCAGCTACGGACAGGGTAGGGGTCCCCTCCACTTT. Residues: CASSYGQGRGPLHF.

The J gene is TRBJ2-5, the V gene TRBV28, with 9 bases lining up with TRBD1. CDR1 and CDR2 (germline): MDHEN, SYDVKM. V shed 7 bases and J 5 bases; nucleotides not matched to a gene: 5. The CDR3 loop spans 13 amino acids. The CDR3 reads CASKQGAEETQYF. Written as DNA, the CDR3 is TGTGCCAGCAAACAGGGGGCGGAGGAGACCCAGTACTTC.

This chain uses TRBV7-3 with TRBJ2-3; 7 nucleotides align to TRBD1. V was clipped by 8 bases and J by 2 bases; unmatched bases: 4. Germline-derived CDR1 and CDR2 are SGHTA and FQGTGA. The CDR3 has 13 residues. The CDR3 loop reads CASEGQDTDTQYF. The DNA of the CDR3 is TGTGCCAGCGAAGGACAGGACACAGATACGCAGTATTTT.

The gene calls are TRBV6-5 and TRBJ2-1; 15 nucleotides agree with TRBD2. CDR1 is MNHEY, CDR2 SVGAGI, per germline. With V trimmed by 7 bases and J by 9 bases, 4 bases remained unmatched. The CDR3 totals 14 residues. The chain's CDR3 is CASKPGLAGGEQFF. CDR3 bases: TGTGCCAGCAAACCGGGACTAGCGGGAGGTGAGCAGTTCTTC.

This rearrangement joins TRBV11-3 to TRBJ2-7; TRBD1 matches 8 bases. The CDR3 is 15 amino acids. Germline lookup yields CDR1 SGHNT and CDR2 YENEEA. V was clipped by 2 bases and J by 3 bases; unmatched bases: 6. The CDR3: CASSLSTGGSYEQYF. For the CDR3, the DNA is TGTGCCAGCAGCTTAAGTACAGGGGGAAGCTACGAGCAGTACTTC.

This clone was detected only once. The V and J genes are TRBV6-2 or TRBV6-3 and TRBJ2-7; D not certain. V lost 6 bases, J lost 6 bases, and 12 bases lay in between. The CDR3 runs to 12 residues. CDR1 and CDR2 from the germline V gene are MNHEY and SVGEGT. The CDR3 bases are TGTGCCAGCAGCTCCCTAGTTGGCGAGCAGTACTTC. This gives the protein CASSSLVGEQYF.

V usage is TRBV5-1 and J usage is TRBJ1-1; 9 bases line up with TRBD1. The V and J ends lost 5 bases and 4 bases, in that order; junction bases with no gene match: 12. This CDR3 is built from 16 residues. The germline CDR1 and CDR2 sequences are SGHRS and YFSETQ. The DNA of the CDR3 is TGCGCCAGCAGGCCAACCGGACAGGGGACAACCACTGAAGCTTTCTTT. Its protein is CASRPTGQGTTTEAFF.

This clone came up once. This chain joins TRBV5-1 and TRBJ1-1; D remains unclear. V shed 4 bases and J shed 4 bases, with 20 bases lying between them. CDR1 is SGHRS, CDR2 YFSETQ, per germline. This CDR3 is built from 16 residues. The CDR3 here is CASSPPALSRSTEAFF. CDR3 coding DNA: TGCGCCAGCAGCCCCCCGGCCCTTTCGAGGAGCACTGAAGCTTTCTTT.

The CDR3 nucleotides are TGTGCCAGCAGTGCGAAAGGGAGGGGCGGTGAGACCCAGTACTTC. Its translation: CASSAKGRGGETQYF. The rearrangement uses TRBV2 and TRBJ2-5; 7 bases are shared with TRBD2. There are 15 residues in the CDR3. From germline, CDR1 is SNHLY and CDR2 FYNNEI. Germline trimming cut 4 bases from V and 5 bases from J; bases unmatched to any gene: 10.

The V call is TRBV19, the J call TRBJ1-4; 7 bases agree with TRBD1. The CDR3 totals 17 residues. CDR1 and CDR2 (germline): LNHDA, SQIVND (reference sequence). With 0 bases clipped from V and 2 bases from J, the junction kept 6 bases outside the gene matches. Here the CDR3 reads CASSIDRRQGTNEKLFF. The CDR3 region has the DNA TGTGCCAGTAGTATAGATCGCCGACAGGGTACTAATGAAAAACTGTTTTTT.

The chain links TRBV13 to TRBJ2-5, with 7 bases fitting TRBD1. The CDR3 runs 14 residues. The V segment lost 7 bases and the J segment 2 bases; nucleotides outside the gene matches: 7. From germline, CDR1 is PRHDT and CDR2 FYEKMQ (reference sequence). CDR3 amino acids: CASTTPGQQETQYF. The CDR3 DNA sequence: TGTGCCAGCACCACGCCGGGACAGCAAGAGACCCAGTACTTC.

The chain combines TRBV27 with TRBJ1-4; perhaps TRBD1 as D (5 bases). Germline CDR1 is MNHEY and CDR2 is SMNVEV (reference sequence). The germline V and J ends were trimmed by 0 bases and 5 bases, with 13 bases remaining between them. The CDR3 spans 16 residues. The CDR3 spells CASSLSWAGRNEKLFF. In nucleotides, the CDR3 is TGTGCCAGCAGTTTATCGTGGGCAGGGCGGAATGAAAAACTGTTTTTT.

CDR3 loop: CASSKGEESSSYEQYF. CDR3 DNA sequence: TGTGCCAGCAGCAAAGGGGAGGAGTCCAGCTCCTACGAGCAGTACTTC. The chain couples TRBV21-1 to TRBJ2-7; the table's D call, TRBD2, has no DNA check behind it. TRBV21-1 is tagged as a pseudogene. The CDR3 consists of 16 residues.

Details on this clone: Other DNA sequences from this sample encode an identical CDR3 as well. The V and J genes are TRBV27 and TRBJ2-7, with a tentative D call TRBD1 (6 bases). V shed 5 bases and J shed 4 bases, with 12 bases lying between them. CDR1 MNHEY and CDR2 SMNVEV come from the germline V gene (reference sequence). The CDR3 sequence is 13 residues long. CDR3 residues: CASSPTGLYEQYF. CDR3 sequence (DNA): TGTGCCAGCAGTCCAACAGGGTTATACGAGCAGTACTTC.

In DNA form, the CDR3 reads TGTGCCAGCAGCTTCCCCGGGACAGGGGAAGGGCAGTACTTC. It specifies CASSFPGTGEGQYF. The chain links TRBV5-5 to TRBJ2-7; 10 bases line up with TRBD1. With 2 bases clipped from V and 9 bases from J, the junction kept 8 bases outside the gene matches. The CDR3 spans 14 residues. Germline V gives CDR1 SGHKS, CDR2 YYEKEE (reference sequence).

This chain uses TRBV2 with TRBJ1-1, with 8 bases that match TRBD1. The CDR3 contains 13 residues. J lost 1 base, V lost 6 bases, and 1 base had no gene match. Germline assignment: CDR1 SNHLY and CDR2 FYNNEI. Written as DNA, the CDR3 is TGTGCCAGCAGCGGACAGGGGAACACTGAAGCTTTCTTT. It yields the protein CASSGQGNTEAFF.